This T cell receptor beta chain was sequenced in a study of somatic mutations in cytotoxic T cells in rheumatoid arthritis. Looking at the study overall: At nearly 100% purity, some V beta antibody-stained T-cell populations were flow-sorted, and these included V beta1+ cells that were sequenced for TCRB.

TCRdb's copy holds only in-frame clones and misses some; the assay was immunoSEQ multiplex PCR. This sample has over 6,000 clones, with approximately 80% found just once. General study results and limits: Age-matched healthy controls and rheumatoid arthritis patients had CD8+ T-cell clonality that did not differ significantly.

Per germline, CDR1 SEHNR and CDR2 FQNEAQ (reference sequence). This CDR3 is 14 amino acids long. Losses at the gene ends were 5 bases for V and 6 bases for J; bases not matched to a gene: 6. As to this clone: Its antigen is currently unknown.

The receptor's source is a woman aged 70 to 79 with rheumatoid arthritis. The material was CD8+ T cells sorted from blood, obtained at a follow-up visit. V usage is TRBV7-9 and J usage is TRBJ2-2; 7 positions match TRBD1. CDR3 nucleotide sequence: TGTGCCAGCAGCCCAACAGGGGTGGCCGGGGAGCTGTTTTTT. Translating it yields CASSPTGVAGELFF.